A single T cell receptor beta chain is shown here with its context. Its antigen is unknown. The PCR ran on 60 Vbeta and 13 Jbeta primers. The data were produced by immunoSEQ multiplex PCR, yet TCRdb's version contains in-frame clones alone and is incomplete. The sample has 75,000 to 90,000 clones; around 84% are singletons. The sample originates from a study of cytomegalovirus exposure and HLA in healthy donors. Overall study findings and caveats: Clonal expansion was found to be greater in HLA-associated TCR beta chains than in equally common others in a later analysis.

The CDR3 is made up of 13 amino acids. V was shortened by 5 bases and J by 6 bases, with 12 bases between the two germline ends. Germline V gene sequence: CDR1 LNHDA, CDR2 SQIVND (reference sequence). The chain has TRBV19 and TRBJ2-3, with D possibly matching TRBD2 (6 bases). Sequencing used PBMCs. The receptor was isolated from a man aged 35-49 years in good health and CMV-seronegative. This CDR3 is CASSSGGVDTQYF. The CDR3 nucleotides read TGTGCCAGTAGTTCAGGAGGGGTCGATACGCAGTATTTT.